This T cell receptor beta chain was sequenced for a study of OX40 agonist ivuxolimab in advanced cancers. Study-level background: Ivuxolimab, which targeted the costimulatory receptor OX40 (CD134), was an agonistic, fully human IgG2 monoclonal antibody. Intravenous ivuxolimab was administered to patients every 2 weeks at six dose levels: 0.01, 0.1, 0.3, 1.5, 3 and 10 mg/kg. Among the 52 dose-escalation patients, about 19 had hepatocellular carcinoma, around 15 melanoma, 9 renal cell carcinoma and 9 head and neck cancer. The dose-escalation cohort was over 70% male with a mean age of approximately 60 years, ranging from roughly 20 to 80. Prior anti-PD-1, anti-PD-L1 or anti-CTLA-4 therapy was permitted, and checkpoint inhibitors had been received by less than 45% of dose-escalation patients. Partial responses occurred in three dose-escalation patients: two with cutaneous melanoma and one with hepatocellular carcinoma. The purpose of peripheral TCRbeta sequencing was to test whether ivuxolimab changed TCR sequence diversity and led to clonal T-cell expansion. The monotherapy dose-escalation portion (N of about 49 patients) of the phase I ivuxolimab trial is reported in the paper. Points the paper makes about the study in general: Clonal expansion of both CD4+ and CD8+ blood T cells was observed from baseline to week 6 at doses 0.1 to 3.0 mg/kg. Which antigens the clonally expanded peripheral T cells were specific for was not determined. In the 0.1-3.0 mg/kg groups, partial responders had among the lowest normalized peripheral clonal expansion, particularly in CD8+ T cells. Low levels of normalized T-cell clonal expansion were also seen in some nonresponding patients. On average, CD8+ T cells showed more expanded clones than CD4+ T cells after ivuxolimab.

The CDR3 numbers 14 residues from cysteine through phenylalanine. The retained sequence is limited to the CDR3, 42 bases, with the frame set at the first base. The junction shows trimming of 5 bases on V and 5 bases on J, and the gene matches do not reach 4 bases of it. From the germline V gene, CDR1 is SGHTA and CDR2 is FQGNSA. To sequence the TCRbeta CDR3 region, genomic DNA was isolated from the sorted cells. The immunoSEQ Assay was used to sequence the TCRbeta CDR3 regions. What TCRdb holds here is the immuneACCESS table cut down to in-frame rearrangements. Part of the clones is not present; checked against another copy, under half of the missing clones reflect an unresolved V gene, and the others are unexplained. This sample gives about 64,000 clones in total; roughly 90% of them show up just once. Jointly, the top ten make up roughly 0.67% of the sample. Patients with autoimmune disease history or receiving systemic immunosuppression were excluded from the trial. Peripheral blood for TCR sequencing was collected from all dose cohorts at baseline, on cycle 4 day 1, and on cycle 7 day 1. Samples came from an open-label, multicenter, first-in-human phase I dose-escalation trial of ivuxolimab. Adults with locally advanced or metastatic melanoma, renal cell carcinoma, hepatocellular carcinoma or head and neck squamous cell carcinoma were enrolled in the trial. Before TCR sequencing, CD4+ T cells and CD8+ T cells were sorted from peripheral blood as separate populations.

To note about this clone: Its antigen target is currently unknown. No base qualities exist here, and no much larger clone lies one base off it.

This sequence uses TRBV7-2 and TRBJ2-3; 10 middle bases align to TRBD1. Sequenced material: CD4+ or CD8+ T cells sorted from blood, taken in a trial of the OX40 agonist ivuxolimab. This TCR was recovered from an adult with an advanced solid tumor such as melanoma, head and neck, liver or kidney cancer. The DNA is TGTGCCAGCAGCACGGGACAGGGGATAGATACGCAGTATTTT. This encodes CASSTGQGIDTQYF. The reference TRBV7-2 and TRBJ2-3 proteins fill in what lies around the CDR3, so the full variable domain reads GAGVSQSPSNKVTEKGKDVELRCDPISGHTALYWYRQSLGQGLEFLIYFQGNSAPDKSGLPSDRFSAERTGGSVSTLTIQRTQQEDSAVYLCASSTGQGIDTQYFGPGTRLTVL.